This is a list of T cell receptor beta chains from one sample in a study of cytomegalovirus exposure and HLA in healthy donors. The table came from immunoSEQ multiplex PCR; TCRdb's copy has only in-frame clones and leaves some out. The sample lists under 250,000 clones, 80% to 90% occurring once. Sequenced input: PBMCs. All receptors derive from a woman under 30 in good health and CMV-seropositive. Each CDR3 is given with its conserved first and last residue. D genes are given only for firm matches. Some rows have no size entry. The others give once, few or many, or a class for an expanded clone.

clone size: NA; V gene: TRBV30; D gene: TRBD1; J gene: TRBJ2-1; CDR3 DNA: TGTGCCTGGAGCCGACAGGGGAGCTACAATGAGCAGTTCTTC; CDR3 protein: CAWSRQGSYNEQFF
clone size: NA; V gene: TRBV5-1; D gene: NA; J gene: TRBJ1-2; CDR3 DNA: TGCGCCAGCAGCTATTGGACAGACAAAAGCCCCGGCTACACCTTC; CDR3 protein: CASSYWTDKSPGYTF
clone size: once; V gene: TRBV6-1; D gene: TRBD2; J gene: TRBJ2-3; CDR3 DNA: TGTGCCAGCAGTGGGACTAGCGGGGGCAAGGATACGCAGTATTTT; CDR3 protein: CASSGTSGGKDTQYF
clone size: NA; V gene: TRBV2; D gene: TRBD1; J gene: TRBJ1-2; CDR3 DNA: TGTGCCAGCAGCCCCGGACAGGGGCGTCTCAGCTACACCTTC; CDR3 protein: CASSPGQGRLSYTF
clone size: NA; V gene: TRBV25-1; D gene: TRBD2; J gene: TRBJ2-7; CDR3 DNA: TGTGCCAGCAGTGAACCGACGACTAGCGGGAGTGTCCACGAGCAGTACTTC; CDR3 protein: CASSEPTTSGSVHEQYF
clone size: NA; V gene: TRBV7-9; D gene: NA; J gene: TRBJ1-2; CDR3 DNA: TGTGCCACTACCGCGGGACCCAGCTATGGCTACACCTTC; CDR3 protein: CATTAGPSYGYTF
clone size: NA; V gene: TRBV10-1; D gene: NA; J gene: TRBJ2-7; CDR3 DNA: TGCGCCACCCGACTAGTGCCGCACGAGCAGTACTTC; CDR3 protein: CATRLVPHEQYF
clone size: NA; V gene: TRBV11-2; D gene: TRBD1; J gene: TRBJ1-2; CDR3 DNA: TGTGCCAGCAGCTTTCCGGACAGGGTTGGCGGCTACACCTTC; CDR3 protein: CASSFPDRVGGYTF
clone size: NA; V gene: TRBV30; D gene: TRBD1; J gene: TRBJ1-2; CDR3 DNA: TGTGCCTGGACCCGACAGGGAGGCTATGGCTACACCTTC; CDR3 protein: CAWTRQGGYGYTF
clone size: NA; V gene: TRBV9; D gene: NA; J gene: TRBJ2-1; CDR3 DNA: TGTGCCAGCAGCGTTTACTCCGATGAGCAGTTCTTC; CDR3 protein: CASSVYSDEQFF
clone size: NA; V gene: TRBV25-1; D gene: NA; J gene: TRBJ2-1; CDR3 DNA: TGTGCCAGCAGTGAATGGGTTATCGGGTATGCAAGGAATGAGCAGTTCTTC; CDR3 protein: CASSEWVIGYARNEQFF
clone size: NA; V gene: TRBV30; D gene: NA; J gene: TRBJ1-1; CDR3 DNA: TGTGCCTGGAGACGGGGAGGGATGAACACTGAAGCTTTCTTT; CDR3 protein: CAWRRGGMNTEAFF
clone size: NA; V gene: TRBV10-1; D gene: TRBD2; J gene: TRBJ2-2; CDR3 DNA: TGCGCCAGCAGTGAGAGGGGACTAGCGGGAGTGTTGAACACCGGGGAGCTGTTTTTT; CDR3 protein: CASSERGLAGVLNTGELFF
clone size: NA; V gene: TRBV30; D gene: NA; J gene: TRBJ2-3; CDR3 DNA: TGTGCCTGGAGTCGAAACCTAGCGAGAGAGACAGATACGCAGTATTTT; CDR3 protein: CAWSRNLARETDTQYF
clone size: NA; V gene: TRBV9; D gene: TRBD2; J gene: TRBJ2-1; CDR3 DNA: TGTGCCAGCAGCGTTACTAGCGGGACGGACTACAATGAGCAGTTCTTC; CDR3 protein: CASSVTSGTDYNEQFF
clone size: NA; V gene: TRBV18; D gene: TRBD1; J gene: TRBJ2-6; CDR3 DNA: TGTGCCAGCTCACCACAAGAAGGGGGCGGTGGGGCCAACGTCCTGACTTTC; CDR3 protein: CASSPQEGGGGANVLTF
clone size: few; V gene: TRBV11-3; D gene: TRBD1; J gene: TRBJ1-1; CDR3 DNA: TGTGCCAGCAGCCTTGGACAGGGGCGGAACACTGAAGCTTTCTTT; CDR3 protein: CASSLGQGRNTEAFF
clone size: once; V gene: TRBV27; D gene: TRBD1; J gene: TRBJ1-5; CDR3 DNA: TGTGCCAGCAGGCAGGGGGCCGGCAATCAGCCCCAGCATTTT; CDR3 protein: CASRQGAGNQPQHF
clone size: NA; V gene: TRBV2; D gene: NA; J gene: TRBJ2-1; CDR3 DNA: TGTGCCAGCTGGGTTGGAGGTGAGCAGTTCTTC; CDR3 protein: CASWVGGEQFF
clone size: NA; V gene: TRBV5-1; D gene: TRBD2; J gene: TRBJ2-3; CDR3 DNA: TGCGCCAGCAGCTTGGCCGGCAGACTAGCGGGAGTAGATACGCAGTATTTT; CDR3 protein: CASSLAGRLAGVDTQYF
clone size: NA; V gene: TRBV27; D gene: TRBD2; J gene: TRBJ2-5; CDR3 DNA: TGTGCCAGCAGTCGAGGGACTAGCGGGAGTGAGACCCAGTACTTC; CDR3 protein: CASSRGTSGSETQYF
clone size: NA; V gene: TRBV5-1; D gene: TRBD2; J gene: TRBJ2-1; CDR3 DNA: TGCGCCAGCAGCTTGCTAGGGACTAGCGGGAGGGGTAATGAGCAGTTCTTC; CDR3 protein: CASSLLGTSGRGNEQFF
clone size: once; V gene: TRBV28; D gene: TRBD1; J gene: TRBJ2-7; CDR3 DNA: TGTGCCAGCAGGAACTCCGGGACAGGGGGTTACGAGCAGTACTTC; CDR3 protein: CASRNSGTGGYEQYF
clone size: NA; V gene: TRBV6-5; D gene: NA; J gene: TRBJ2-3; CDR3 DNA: TGTGCCAGCAGTTACACGGCGGGGAGCACAGATACGCAGTATTTT; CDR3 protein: CASSYTAGSTDTQYF
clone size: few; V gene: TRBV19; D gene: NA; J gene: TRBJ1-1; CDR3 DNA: TGTGCCAGTAGTATAGGTACGGGTATACAAGCTTTCTTT; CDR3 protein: CASSIGTGIQAFF
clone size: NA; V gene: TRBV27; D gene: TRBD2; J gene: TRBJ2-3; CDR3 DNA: TGTGCCAGCAGTTACCTTTCGAAGCGGGAGTTGACAGATACGCAGTATTTT; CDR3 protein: CASSYLSKRELTDTQYF
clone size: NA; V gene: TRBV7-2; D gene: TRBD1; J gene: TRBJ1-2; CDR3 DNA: TGTGCCAGCAGCTTAGGGGGACAGGTCTATGGCTACACCTTC; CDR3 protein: CASSLGGQVYGYTF
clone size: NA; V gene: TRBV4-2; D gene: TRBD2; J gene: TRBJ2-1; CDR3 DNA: TGTGCCAGCACCCTAGCGGGAGCAGGCAATGAGCAGTTCTTC; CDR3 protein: CASTLAGAGNEQFF
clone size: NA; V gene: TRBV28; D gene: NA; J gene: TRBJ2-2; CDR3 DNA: TGTGCCAGCAGACCAGGGTACTCGAACACCGGGGAGCTGTTTTTT; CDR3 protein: CASRPGYSNTGELFF
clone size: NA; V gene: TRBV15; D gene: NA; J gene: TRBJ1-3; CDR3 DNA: TGTGCCACCAGCAGAGATCTCGGCGGGGGCCGGACGGGAAACACCATATATTTT; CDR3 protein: CATSRDLGGGRTGNTIYF
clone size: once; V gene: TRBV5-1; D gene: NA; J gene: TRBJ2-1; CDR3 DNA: TGCGCCAGCAGCCAAACCCCAGAAGAGCAGTTCTTC; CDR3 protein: CASSQTPEEQFF
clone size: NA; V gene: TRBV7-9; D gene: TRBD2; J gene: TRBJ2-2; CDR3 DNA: TGTGCCATTCAACTAGCGGGTAATGCCGGGGAGCTGTTTTTT; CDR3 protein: CAIQLAGNAGELFF
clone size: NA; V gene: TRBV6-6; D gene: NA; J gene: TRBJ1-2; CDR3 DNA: TGTGCCAGCAGCAGCCGGGATCAACGGTTGGGGTATGGCTACACCTTC; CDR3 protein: CASSSRDQRLGYGYTF
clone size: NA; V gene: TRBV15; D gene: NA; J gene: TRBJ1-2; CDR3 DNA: TGTGCCACCAGCAGAGGCGCCCAGGGGCCCTACGGGGGCTACACCTTC; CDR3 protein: CATSRGAQGPYGGYTF
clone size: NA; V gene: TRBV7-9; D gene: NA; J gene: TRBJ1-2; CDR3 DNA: TGTGCCAGCAGCCATCAGGGGATATCTAACTATGGCTACACCTTC; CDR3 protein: CASSHQGISNYGYTF
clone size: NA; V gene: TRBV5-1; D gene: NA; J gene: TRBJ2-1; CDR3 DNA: TGCGCCAGCAGCTTGGCCAGGAGGGGTAACCTTGAAGCTGAGCAGTTCTTC; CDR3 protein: CASSLARRGNLEAEQFF
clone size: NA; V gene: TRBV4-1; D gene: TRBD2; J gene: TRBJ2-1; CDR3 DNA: TGCGCCAGCAGCCAAGGTATGATTGGGCTAGCGGGATACAATGAGCAGTTCTTC; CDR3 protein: CASSQGMIGLAGYNEQFF
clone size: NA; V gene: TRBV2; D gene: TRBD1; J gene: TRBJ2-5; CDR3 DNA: TGTGCCAGCACGTTGGACAGGCAAGAGACCCAGTACTTC; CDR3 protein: CASTLDRQETQYF
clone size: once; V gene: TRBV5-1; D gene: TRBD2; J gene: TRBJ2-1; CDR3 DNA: TGCGCCAGCAGCTCCTCAAACCGGACTAGCGGGAGCCTGAGGGAGCAGTTCTTC; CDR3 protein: CASSSSNRTSGSLREQFF
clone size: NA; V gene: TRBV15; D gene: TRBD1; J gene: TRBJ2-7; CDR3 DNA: TGTGCCACCAGCGCCCTTGGACAGGGGCTCCCCTACGAGCAGTACTTC; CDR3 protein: CATSALGQGLPYEQYF
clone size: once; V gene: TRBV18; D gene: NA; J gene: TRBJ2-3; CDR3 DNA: TGTGCCAGCTCCCGGGGGAGAACAGATACGCAGTATTTT; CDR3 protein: CASSRGRTDTQYF
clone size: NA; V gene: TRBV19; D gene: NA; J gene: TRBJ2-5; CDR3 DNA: TGTGCCAGTAGTCCGAAGACAGGTTTGCAAGAGACCCAGTACTTC; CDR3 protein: CASSPKTGLQETQYF
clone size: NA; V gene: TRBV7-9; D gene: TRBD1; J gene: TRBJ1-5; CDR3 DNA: TGTGCCAGCAGCCGGACAGGGGGAAGCAATCAGCCCCAGCATTTT; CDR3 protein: CASSRTGGSNQPQHF
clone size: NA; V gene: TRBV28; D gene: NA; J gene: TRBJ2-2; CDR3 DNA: TGTGCCAGCAGTCAGGGGGGCACCGGGGAGCTGTTTTTT; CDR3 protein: CASSQGGTGELFF
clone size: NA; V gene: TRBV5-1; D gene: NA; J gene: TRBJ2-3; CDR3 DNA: TGCGCCAGCAGCTTAGTGGGGCAGGCGCAGTATTTT; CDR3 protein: CASSLVGQAQYF
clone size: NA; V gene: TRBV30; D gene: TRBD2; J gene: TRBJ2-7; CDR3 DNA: TGTGCCTGGGAGATAGCGGGAGCGGTCGAGCAGTACTTC; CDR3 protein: CAWEIAGAVEQYF